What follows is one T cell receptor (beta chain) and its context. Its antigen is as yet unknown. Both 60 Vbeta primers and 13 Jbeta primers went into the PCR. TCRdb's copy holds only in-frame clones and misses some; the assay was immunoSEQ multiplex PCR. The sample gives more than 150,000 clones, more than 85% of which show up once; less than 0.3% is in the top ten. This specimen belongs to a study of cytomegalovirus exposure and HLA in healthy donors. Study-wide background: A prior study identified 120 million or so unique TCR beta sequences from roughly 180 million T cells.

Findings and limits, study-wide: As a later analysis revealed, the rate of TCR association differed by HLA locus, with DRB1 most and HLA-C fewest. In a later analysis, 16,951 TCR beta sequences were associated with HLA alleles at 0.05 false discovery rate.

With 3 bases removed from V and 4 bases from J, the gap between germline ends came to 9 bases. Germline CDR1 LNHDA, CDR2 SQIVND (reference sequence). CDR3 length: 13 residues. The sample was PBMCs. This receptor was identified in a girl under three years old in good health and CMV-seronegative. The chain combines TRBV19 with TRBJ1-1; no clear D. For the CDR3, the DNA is TGTGCCAGTAGTATCGCCGGGATCACTGAAGCTTTCTTT. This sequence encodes CASSIAGITEAFF.